This T cell receptor (beta chain) stems from a study of OX40 agonist ivuxolimab in advanced cancers. Autoimmune disease history or systemic immunosuppression barred patients. Profiled with immunoSEQ multiplex PCR; TCRdb holds only in-frame clones, not every one. The sample carries approximately 60,000 clones, around 80% recorded once. On this clone itself: Its specificity is unknown.

Overall study findings and caveats: Expanded clones tended on average to be more numerous among CD8+ T cells than CD4+. Circulating CD4+ and CD8+ T cells showed clonal expansion by week 6 at 0.1 to 3.0 mg/kg. The antigens recognized by the expanded peripheral T cells, that is their antigen specificity, were not determined.

Trimming took 0 bases from V and 4 from J, leaving 10 bases between them. Germline CDR1 is SGHRS and CDR2 is YFSETQ. The CDR3 contains 14 residues. Source: CD4+ or CD8+ T cells sorted from blood, taken in a trial of the OX40 agonist ivuxolimab. The clonotype was recovered from an adult with an advanced solid tumor such as melanoma, head and neck, liver or kidney cancer. The chain carries TRBV5-1 and TRBJ1-1, with D unclear. CDR3 in amino acids: CASSLAGRGTEAFF. In DNA form, the CDR3 reads TGCGCCAGCAGCTTGGCCGGTCGGGGCACTGAAGCTTTCTTT.